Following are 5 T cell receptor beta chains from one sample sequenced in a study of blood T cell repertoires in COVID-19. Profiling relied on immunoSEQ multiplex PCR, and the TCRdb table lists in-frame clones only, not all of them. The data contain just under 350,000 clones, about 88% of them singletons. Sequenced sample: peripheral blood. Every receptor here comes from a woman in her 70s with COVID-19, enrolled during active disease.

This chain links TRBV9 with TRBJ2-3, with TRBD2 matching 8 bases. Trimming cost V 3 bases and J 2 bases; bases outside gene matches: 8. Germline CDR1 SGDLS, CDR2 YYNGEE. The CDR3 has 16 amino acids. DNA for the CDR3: TGTGCCAGCAGCGCAGGGAGCGGGGGAAACACAGATACGCAGTATTTT. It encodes CASSAGSGGNTDTQYF.

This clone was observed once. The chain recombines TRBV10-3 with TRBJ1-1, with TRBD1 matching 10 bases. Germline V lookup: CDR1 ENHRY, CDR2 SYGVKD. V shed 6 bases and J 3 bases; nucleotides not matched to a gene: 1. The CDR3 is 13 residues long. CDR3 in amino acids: CAIRGTGDTEAFF. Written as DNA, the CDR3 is TGTGCCATCAGGGGGACAGGGGACACTGAAGCTTTCTTT.

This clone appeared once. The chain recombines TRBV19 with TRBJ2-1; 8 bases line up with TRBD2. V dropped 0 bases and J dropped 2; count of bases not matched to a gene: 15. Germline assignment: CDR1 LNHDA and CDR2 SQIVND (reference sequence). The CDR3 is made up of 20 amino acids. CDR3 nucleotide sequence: TGTGCCAGTAGTATAGATCCCCCCTTAGTAGCGGGGAGGACCTACAATGAGCAGTTCTTC. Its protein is CASSIDPPLVAGRTYNEQFF. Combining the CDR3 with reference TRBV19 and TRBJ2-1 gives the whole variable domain DGGITQSPKYLFRKEGQNVTLSCEQNLNHDAMYWYRQDPGQGLRLIYYSQIVNDFQKGDIAEGYSVSREKKESFPLTVTSAQKNPTAFYLCASSIDPPLVAGRTYNEQFFGPGTRLTVL.

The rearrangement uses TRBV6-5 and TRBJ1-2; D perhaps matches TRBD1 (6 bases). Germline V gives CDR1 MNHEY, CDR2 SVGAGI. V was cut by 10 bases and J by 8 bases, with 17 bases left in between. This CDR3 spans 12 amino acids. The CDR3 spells CATEQGLGGYTF. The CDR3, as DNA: TGTGCCACGGAACAGGGACTAGGCGGCTACACCTTC.

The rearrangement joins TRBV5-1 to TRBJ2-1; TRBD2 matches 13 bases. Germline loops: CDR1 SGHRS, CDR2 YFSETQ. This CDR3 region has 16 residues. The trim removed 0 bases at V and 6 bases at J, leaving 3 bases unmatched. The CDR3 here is CASSLGTSGGPNEQFF. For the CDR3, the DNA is TGCGCCAGCAGCTTGGGGACTAGCGGGGGCCCCAATGAGCAGTTCTTC.